These T cell receptor beta chains were read from a single sample in a study of identifying expanded T cells in peripheral blood. Here immunoSEQ multiplex PCR was the method, and the copy in TCRdb shows in-frame clones only, minus some. The sample consists of some 95,000 clones, approximately 85% of them appearing once. The sample taken for sequencing was blood. Receptor source: a person aged 18 to 70 in good health. Each CDR3 is given with its conserved first and last residue. D genes are given only for firm matches.

cdr3_aa | d_call | j_call | v_call
CASSRGRVTYEQYF | TRBD1 | TRBJ2-7 | TRBV9
CASTPPGDRHRFGVTEAFF | TRBD1 | TRBJ1-1 | TRBV7-3
CASSSLSSYGYTF | . | TRBJ1-2 | TRBV4-2
CASSWGLQETQYF | . | TRBJ2-5 | TRBV5-4
CSVETPGREDTQYF | TRBD2 | TRBJ2-3 | TRBV29-1
CASSLRTSGRSYTDTQYF | TRBD2 | TRBJ2-3 | TRBV19
CASSSGIALQQFF | . | TRBJ2-1 | TRBV7-2
CAWSVLSGYSPLHF | . | TRBJ1-6 | TRBV30
CASSTPPSRTVEFNQPQHF | . | TRBJ1-5 | TRBV19
CASSLPTSGSYEQYF | TRBD2 | TRBJ2-7 | TRBV7-8
CASSLDWDSYGYTF | . | TRBJ1-2 | TRBV5-4
CASSLPGLRLGEQYF | . | TRBJ2-7 | TRBV11-2
CASSLGPAEQHGYTF | . | TRBJ1-2 | TRBV7-8
CASSQERELNYGYTF | . | TRBJ1-2 | TRBV4-2
CSALRCEQYF | . | TRBJ2-7 | TRBV20-1
CASSQLVGASGNTIYF | . | TRBJ1-3 | TRBV4-1
CASSLAGDSSGNTIYF | . | TRBJ1-3 | TRBV11-3
CASSSRDREGTQPQHF | TRBD1 | TRBJ1-5 | TRBV19
CASSEDRDTIYF | . | TRBJ1-3 | TRBV6-1
CATRTSGGTDTQYF | TRBD2 | TRBJ2-3 | TRBV10-3
CASRSTGVVPPLHF | TRBD1 | TRBJ1-6 | TRBV2
CASSLSLRRGAPVLNSPLHF | . | TRBJ1-6 | TRBV27
CASSIALRGHSKFYGYTF | . | TRBJ1-2 | TRBV19
CASSSRGERLAGRDEQFF | TRBD2 | TRBJ2-1 | TRBV7-3
CASSYGTSGQETQYF | TRBD2 | TRBJ2-5 | TRBV13
CASSPSSDTEAFF | . | TRBJ1-1 | TRBV11-3
CSVVISTGNQPQHF | . | TRBJ1-5 | TRBV29-1
CASSVDGTGYRELFF | TRBD1 | TRBJ1-4 | TRBV5-1
CASSVGGQDYNEQFF | TRBD1 | TRBJ2-1 | TRBV9
CAWSGRGSSYEQYF | . | TRBJ2-7 | TRBV30
CSVETEDYGYTF | . | TRBJ1-2 | TRBV29-1
CASSAGSSTDTQYF | . | TRBJ2-3 | TRBV2
CASSYGRTSYEQYF | . | TRBJ2-7 | TRBV6-5